The 17 T cell receptor beta chains presented below share a single source sample, sequenced in a study. TCRdb recomputed calls from the RT-PCR reads with MiXCR, one row per CDR3 protein. Of almost 700,000 distinct CDR3 sequences listed, 13% to 15% are singletons. Sequencing was done on a sample of memory CD4+ T cells from blood. Every receptor here comes from a female donor in good health, serving as a healthy control.

This clonotype showed up just a few times. V usage is TRBV6-5 and J usage is TRBJ1-6, with D perhaps TRBD1 (6 bases). Germline V gene data show CDR1 as MNHEY and CDR2 as SVGAGI. The CDR3 sequence is 16 residues long. V gave up 2 bases and J gave up 5 bases, with 13 bases separating them. The CDR3 DNA is TGTGCCAGCAGTTACGGGCGGGGGGCACATAATTCACCCCTCCACTTT. Its protein is CASSYGRGAHNSPLHF.

This chain joins TRBV10-2 and TRBJ1-5; a possible D gene is TRBD1 (6 bases). The length of the CDR3 is 14 residues. Germline V CDR1 and CDR2: WSHSY, SAAADI. Trimming shortened V by 6 bases and J by 5 bases, and 14 bases separated the two germline ends. DNA of the CDR3: TGCGCCAGCAGATCCGGGACACCCGATCAGCCCCAGCATTTT. This gives the protein CASRSGTPDQPQHF.

This clonotype was observed at least ten times. This chain joins TRBV11-1 and TRBJ2-7, with 9 nucleotides matching TRBD1. This CDR3 contains 14 residues. The germline gives CDR1 SGHAT, CDR2 FQDESV (reference sequence). J lost 3 bases, V lost 5 bases, and 5 bases had no gene match. The CDR3 DNA reads as TGTGCCAGCAGCAGGGGACAGGGCATCTACGAGCAGTACTTC. Translation: CASSRGQGIYEQYF.

This clonotype was seen at least ten times. This chain joins TRBV10-3 and TRBJ2-1; the match to TRBD2 covers 11 bases. J lost 8 bases, V lost 9 bases, and 6 bases had no gene match. The CDR3 length is 13 residues. The V gene's germline CDR1 is ENHRY and CDR2 SYGVKD. The CDR3 sequence is CAISGTSGDEQFF. CDR3 bases: TGTGCCATATCCGGGACTAGCGGTGATGAGCAGTTCTTC.

The chain links TRBV4-1 to TRBJ2-1; 9 bases line up with TRBD2. V lost 1 base to trimming and J lost 7 bases; unmatched junction nucleotides: 11. Per the germline V gene, CDR1 is MGHRA and CDR2 is YSYEKL. The CDR3 has 17 residues. The CDR3 spells CASSQGLAGWPGNEQFF. The CDR3 DNA sequence: TGCGCCAGCAGCCAAGGTCTAGCGGGATGGCCGGGGAATGAGCAGTTCTTC.

This clonotype appeared a few times. The V gene is TRBV5-1, the J gene TRBJ2-7; 7 nucleotides agree with TRBD1. Looked up from germline, CDR1 is SGHRS and CDR2 is YFSETQ. There are 16 residues in the CDR3. J was trimmed by 0 bases and V by 4 bases; bases with no gene match: 10. This chain's CDR3 is CASSSRTGASSYEQYF. CDR3 DNA: TGCGCCAGCAGCAGTAGGACAGGAGCTAGCTCCTACGAGCAGTACTTC.

The table lists this clonotype with many counts. The chain recombines TRBV20-1 with TRBJ2-7; TRBD2 agrees at 7 bases. The CDR3 is made up of 14 amino acids. Germline V gene lookup returns CDR1 DFQATT and CDR2 SNEGSKA (reference sequence). The V gene end was trimmed by 4 bases and the J gene end by 0 bases; junction bases not matched to a gene: 6. The CDR3 region has the DNA TGCAGTGCTACGACGGGACTATACTCCTACGAGCAGTACTTC. It yields the protein CSATTGLYSYEQYF.

This clonotype was counted at least ten times. The chain is built from TRBV4-2 and TRBJ2-7, with D perhaps TRBD1 (7 bases). The germline CDR1 and CDR2 sequences are LGHNA and YNFKEQ. Trimming removed 3 bases at V and 3 bases at J, with 15 bases between. The CDR3 is 15 amino acids. In DNA, the CDR3 is TGTGCCAGCAGCCAGGAGGGGACAGCGGTCTACGAGCAGTACTTC. Translated: CASSQEGTAVYEQYF.

This clonotype was observed many times. The rearrangement uses TRBV6-1 and TRBJ1-2, with 7 bases identical to TRBD1. The germline CDR1 and CDR2 sequences are MNHNS and SASEGT. The junction had 5 bases not matched to a gene; V was cut back by 3 bases and J by 4 bases. This CDR3 is 14 amino acids long. The CDR3 loop reads CASSDPQGTYGYTF. The DNA of the CDR3 is TGTGCCAGCAGTGACCCACAGGGGACCTATGGCTACACCTTC.

This clonotype has just a few counts. The V and J genes are TRBV6-2 or TRBV6-3 and TRBJ2-2, with 7 bases aligning to TRBD2. The CDR3 sequence is 16 residues long. Germline assignment: CDR1 MNHEY and CDR2 SVGEGT. After removal of 7 bases from V and 1 base from J, the junction contained 9 bases not matched to a gene. The DNA for the CDR3 is TGTGCCAGCATCCCGAAGCGGGAACTGAACACCGGGGAGCTGTTTTTT. Protein product: CASIPKRELNTGELFF.

This clonotype occurred a few times. The chain employs TRBV4-3 and TRBJ2-3; D unclear. Trimming shortened V by 0 bases and J by 3 bases, and 7 bases separated the two germline ends. The CDR3 covers 14 residues. CDR1 and CDR2 (germline): LGHNA, YSLEER. This CDR3 is CASSQDLQTDTQYF. The CDR3 DNA reads TGCGCCAGCAGCCAAGATCTTCAGACAGATACGCAGTATTTT.

This clonotype has a count of ten or more. The rearrangement joins TRBV6-5 to TRBJ2-7, with unresolved D. Germline V lookup: CDR1 MNHEY, CDR2 SVGAGI. V lost 6 bases and J 0 bases, leaving 9 bases between the germline ends. The CDR3 runs to 13 residues. The CDR3 protein is CASRAYYSYEQYF. CDR3 DNA: TGTGCCAGCAGAGCATATTACTCCTACGAGCAGTACTTC.

This clonotype turned up a few times. The J gene is TRBJ1-2, the V gene TRBV7-2; a possible D gene is TRBD1 (6 bases). The CDR3 is 19 amino acids. The V end was cut by 2 bases, the J end by 5 bases, with 27 bases between. The germline V gene encodes CDR1 SGHTA and CDR2 FQGNSA. The CDR3 nucleotides read TGTGCCAGCAGCTTATTGGGTCATAGTCGGGGGGCTCTCGCGTATGGCTACACCTTC. As protein: CASSLLGHSRGALAYGYTF.

The rearrangement joins TRBV9 to TRBJ1-4, with D perhaps TRBD1 (6 bases). The CDR3 has 14 residues. The germline V gene has CDR1 SGDLS and CDR2 YYNGEE. The V and J ends lost 1 base and 6 bases respectively, with 10 bases between them. In DNA form, the CDR3 reads TGTGCCAGCAGCGTACGGGGGGGCGATGAAAAACTGTTTTTT. Its translation is CASSVRGGDEKLFF. The full variable domain, rest sourced from reference TRBV9 and TRBJ1-4, is DSGVTQTPKHLITATGQRVTLRCSPRSGDLSVYWYQQSLDQGLQFLIQYYNGEERAKGNILERFSAQQFPDLHSELNLSSLELGDSALYFCASSVRGGDEKLFFGSGTQLSVL.

The chain links TRBV27 to TRBJ2-1; 9 bases line up with TRBD2. Per the germline V gene, CDR1 is MNHEY and CDR2 is SMNVEV (reference sequence). V gave up 2 bases and J gave up 3 bases; unmatched junction bases: 17. The CDR3 has 20 amino acids. The CDR3 loop is CASSLEGSSTSGTYYNEQFF. For the CDR3, the DNA is TGTGCCAGCAGTTTAGAAGGATCTTCGACTAGCGGAACATACTACAATGAGCAGTTCTTC.

The chain employs TRBV12-3 or TRBV12-4 and TRBJ2-5, with 7 bases that match TRBD1. The junction had 6 bases not matched to a gene; V was cut back by 5 bases and J by 3 bases. The CDR3 is made up of 14 amino acids. The CDR3 loop reads CASSLTGVKETQYF. CDR3 bases: TGTGCCAGCAGTCTTACAGGGGTTAAAGAGACCCAGTACTTC.

The chain couples TRBV20-1 to TRBJ2-2, with 8 bases matching TRBD1. CDR1 is DFQATT, CDR2 SNEGSKA, per germline (reference sequence). This CDR3 is built from 14 residues. Unmatched junction bases numbered 4, after V lost 5 bases and J lost 2 bases. DNA for the CDR3: TGCAGTGCTTTCGACAGGGGTAACACCGGGGAGCTGTTTTTT. Amino acids: CSAFDRGNTGELFF.